This is a list of T cell receptor beta chains from one sample in a study of T-cell reconstitution after alpha-beta-depleted transplantation in children. Using its own MiXCR run on the PCR reads, TCRdb lists one record per CDR3 protein. The sample lists 240,000 or so distinct CDR3 sequences; 8.2% were seen once. The material sequenced was PBMCs, mostly from graft donor cells, taken 180 days after TCRalphabeta/CD19-depleted stem cell transplant. The source is a male patient between 5 and 17 years old who had a stem cell transplant for acute lymphoblastic leukemia, so the T cells may come from the graft donor. Each CDR3 is given with its conserved first and last residue. The order of the fields is V gene, J gene, clone size, D gene, CDR3 protein, CDR3 DNA. The D gene is left open where the match is weak. Sizes are listed as once, few, many or a size class.

>TRBV5-8|TRBJ2-1|many|TRBD2
CASSEKVAGSYNEQFF
TGTGCCAGCAGCGAGAAGGTAGCGGGATCCTACAATGAGCAGTTCTTC
>TRBV9|TRBJ2-1|many|-
CASSSSTGSEQFF
TGTGCCAGCAGCTCCAGCACCGGGTCTGAGCAGTTCTTC
>TRBV20-1|TRBJ2-7|many|-
CSASVASSYEQYF
TGCAGTGCTAGCGTAGCGAGCTCCTACGAGCAGTACTTC
>TRBV6-5|TRBJ1-2|many|-
CASSYSMMSYGYTF
TGTGCCAGCAGTTACTCGATGATGAGCTATGGCTACACCTTC
>TRBV20-1|TRBJ2-5|many|-
CSARHGLQWETQYF
TGCAGTGCTAGACACGGCCTACAGTGGGAGACCCAGTACTTC
>TRBV25-1|TRBJ2-2|many|-
CASSVWGENTGELFF
TGTGCCAGCAGTGTCTGGGGGGAGAACACCGGGGAGCTGTTTTTT
>TRBV5-1|TRBJ1-5|many|TRBD1
CASSPGTGLLGQPQHF
TGCGCCAGCAGCCCCGGGACAGGGTTGCTGGGGCAGCCCCAGCATTTT
>TRBV20-1|TRBJ2-7|many|TRBD2
CSASPWTSGSLYEQYF
TGCAGTGCTAGCCCCTGGACTAGCGGGAGCCTCTACGAGCAGTACTTC
>TRBV7-2|TRBJ1-5|many|-
CASSLETGYNQPQHF
TGTGCCAGCAGCTTAGAAACAGGATACAATCAGCCCCAGCATTTT
>TRBV7-2|TRBJ2-5|many|TRBD2
CASSLGLLASETQYF
TGTGCCAGCAGCTTAGGACTACTAGCGAGTGAGACCCAGTACTTC